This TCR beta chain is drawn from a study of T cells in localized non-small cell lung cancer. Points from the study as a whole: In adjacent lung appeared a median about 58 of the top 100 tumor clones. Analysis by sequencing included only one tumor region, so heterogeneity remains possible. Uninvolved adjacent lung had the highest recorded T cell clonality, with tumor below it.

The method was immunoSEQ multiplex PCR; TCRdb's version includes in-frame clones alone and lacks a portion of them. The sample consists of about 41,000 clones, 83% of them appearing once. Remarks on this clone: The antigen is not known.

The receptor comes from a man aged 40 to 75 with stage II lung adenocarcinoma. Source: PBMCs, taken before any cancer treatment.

CDR3 amino acids: CASSVGSTDTQYF. CDR3 DNA: TGTGCCAGCAGTGTGGGTAGCACAGATACGCAGTATTTT. The rearrangement links TRBV6-4 to TRBJ2-3; no reliable D call. Trimming stripped 4 bases from V and 0 bases from J, with 5 bases between. The CDR3 loop spans 13 amino acids. Germline V lookup: CDR1 MRHNA, CDR2 SNTAGT.